This T cell receptor (beta chain) was captured by sequencing in a study of blood T cell repertoires in COVID-19. TCRdb keeps only in-frame clones here, not all; method: immunoSEQ multiplex PCR. The sample includes a few hundred thousand clones, just under 85% of them seen just once. CDR1 is SGHTA and CDR2 is FQGNSA in the germline V gene. The CDR3 is 14 amino acids. Trimming cost V 5 bases and J 7 bases, with 15 bases left between them. The genes are TRBV7-2 and TRBJ2-1, with D uncertain. The receptor was isolated from a woman aged 50 to 60 with active or convalescent COVID-19. What was sequenced was peripheral blood. CDR3 sequence (DNA): TGTGCCAGCAGCCTCTCGTTAGCTGGTAATGAGCAGTTCTTC. Translating gives CASSLSLAGNEQFF.